The entry below gives a single T cell receptor (beta chain) sequence along with its context. The germline V and J ends were trimmed by 5 bases and 6 bases, with 13 bases remaining between them. Germline-derived CDR1 and CDR2 are SGHTA and FQGNSA. The CDR3 covers 14 residues. The data are from a study of blood T cell repertoires in COVID-19. Study summary: Donors in the United States, Italy and Spain gave samples during acute or convalescent COVID-19. T cells, B-cell-depleted T cells, or PBMCs provided the cDNA or gDNA that served as material.

Methods used by the authors: Amplified reference gene primers provided the basis for estimating nucleated cell counts. Produced via immunoSEQ multiplex PCR; TCRdb's table is partial and in-frame only. The V and J calls and clone size are taken from that table; D and trimming were inferred from the DNA. Of under 200,000 clones in the sample, about 85% were seen once. Sequenced: peripheral blood. This clonotype originated in a man between 65 and 85 years old with active or convalescent COVID-19. The chain joins TRBV7-2 to TRBJ2-2; D is uncertain. The CDR3 region is CASSPPLSPGELFF. CDR3 DNA sequence: TGTGCCAGCAGCCCCCCCCTAAGCCCCGGGGAGCTGTTTTTT.